The 6 T cell receptor beta chains in this list originate from one sample, sequenced in a study of blood T cells in healthy people across ages (dated by TCRdb to between 2014 and 2017). Libraries were made using 5' RACE. TCRdb lists the instrument as Illumina HiSeq 2500. The second PCR ran for roughly 7 to 12 cycles and used a J-beta primer mix along with a sample-barcoded 5' primer. TCRdb redid the processing of the public reads, applying fastp at Q25 and MiXCR, and retained in-frame beta chains. Merged by CDR3 protein, the rows form single entries marked with the most common genes and DNA. The sample records about a million distinct CDR3 sequences, about 48% of which are singletons. The top ten clonotypes cover under 15% of the sample. Sequenced sample: blood. The receptors stem from a man aged 30 to 45 in good health.

The chain couples TRBV7-2 to TRBJ2-1; TRBD2 agrees at 9 bases. The CDR3 totals 15 residues. CDR1 and CDR2 from the germline V gene are SGHTA and FQGNSA. V shed 5 bases and J 8 bases; nucleotides not matched to a gene: 10. Here the CDR3 DNA reads TGTGCCAGCAGCCCCGGGACTAGCAGCCTCGATGAGCAGTTCTTC. The encoded protein is CASSPGTSSLDEQFF.

This chain joins TRBV3-1 and TRBJ2-7; 8 bases agree with TRBD2. Matching the DNA end better, TRBJ2-5 makes the J call doubtful. Germline values: CDR1 LGHDT, CDR2 YNNKEL (reference sequence). CDR3 size: 16 residues. Written as DNA, the CDR3 is TGTGCCAGCAGCCGAGACCGACGGGGGGGCCGAGAGACCCAGTACTTC. This gives the protein CASSRDRRGGRETQYF.

The chain is built from TRBV27 and TRBJ2-1; D tentatively reads TRBD1 or TRBD2 (5 bases each). Germline CDR1 is MNHEY and CDR2 is SMNVEV (reference sequence). V was cut by 6 bases and J by 5 bases, with 14 bases left in between. The CDR3 runs to 14 residues. CDR3 DNA: TGTGCCAGCAGGAAACGGGACCTCAACAATGAGCAGTTCTTC. Encoded protein: CASRKRDLNNEQFF.

In its sample, this clonotype was seen a few times. The chain recombines TRBV7-9 with TRBJ2-3, with TRBD2 matching over 8 bases. The CDR3 is 14 amino acids. Per the germline V gene, CDR1 is SEHNR and CDR2 is FQNEAQ (reference sequence). V trimming: 8 bases; J trimming: 1 base; junction bases outside the gene matches: 5. CDR3: CASCASGRTDTQYF. Written as DNA, the CDR3 is TGTGCCAGCTGCGCTAGCGGGCGCACAGATACGCAGTATTTT.

The gene calls are TRBV27 and TRBJ1-1, with 8 nucleotides matching TRBD1. After removal of 4 bases from V and 4 bases from J, the junction contained 5 bases not matched to a gene. The CDR3 covers 14 residues. Germline V lookup: CDR1 MNHEY, CDR2 SMNVEV (reference sequence). The CDR3 protein is CASSSNRGFTEAFF. CDR3 DNA: TGTGCCAGCAGTTCGAACAGGGGGTTCACTGAAGCTTTCTTT.

This clonotype was seen more than once but under ten times. This chain uses TRBV5-1 with TRBJ2-3, with D maybe TRBD2 (5 bases). The CDR3 has 13 amino acids. CDR1 and CDR2 (germline): SGHRS, YFSETQ. The V end lost 4 bases, the J end lost 5 bases, and 11 bases lay between the germline ends. CDR3 in amino acids: CASSGLRGDTQYF. The CDR3 DNA reads as TGCGCCAGCAGCGGCTTACGGGGAGATACGCAGTATTTT. Looking up the rest from reference TRBV5-1 and TRBJ2-3 gives the full variable domain: KAGVTQTPRYLIKTRGQQVTLSCSPISGHRSVSWYQQTPGQGLQFLFEYFSETQRNKGNFPGRFSGRQFSNSRSEMNVSTLELGDSALYLCASSGLRGDTQYFGPGTRLTVL.